The entry below gives a single T cell receptor (beta chain) sequence along with its context. The target antigen is unknown. CD4+ T cells from unexposed donors were obtained before the COVID-19 pandemic (2011-2018). Isolation of CD4+ T cells took place after around 11 days in culture. Cells permitting, SARS-CoV-2 S/N and four cold-coronavirus spikes were tested on unexposed-donor CD4+ T cells. The length of the CDR3 is 15 residues. Germline V CDR1 and CDR2: SGHRS, YFSETQ. V was shortened by 4 bases and J by 4 bases, with 14 bases between the two germline ends. The method was immunoSEQ multiplex PCR; TCRdb's version includes in-frame clones alone and lacks a portion of them. The sample lists 20,000 or so clones; around three quarters were seen once. This sample was included in a study of CD4 T cells in relation to SARS-CoV-2 and coronaviruses. In the study overall: TCR beta CDR3s were sequenced after roughly 10-day antigen culture of PBMCs.

V is TRBV5-1 and J is TRBJ2-2; D possibly matches TRBD1 or TRBD2 (5 bases each). The clonotype originates from a human donor in good health. Sequenced input: CD4+ T cells from PBMCs, cultured in vitro. CDR3 residues: CASSPGLRGTGELFF. The CDR3 DNA sequence: TGCGCCAGCAGCCCAGGGCTTCGGGGCACCGGGGAGCTGTTTTTT.